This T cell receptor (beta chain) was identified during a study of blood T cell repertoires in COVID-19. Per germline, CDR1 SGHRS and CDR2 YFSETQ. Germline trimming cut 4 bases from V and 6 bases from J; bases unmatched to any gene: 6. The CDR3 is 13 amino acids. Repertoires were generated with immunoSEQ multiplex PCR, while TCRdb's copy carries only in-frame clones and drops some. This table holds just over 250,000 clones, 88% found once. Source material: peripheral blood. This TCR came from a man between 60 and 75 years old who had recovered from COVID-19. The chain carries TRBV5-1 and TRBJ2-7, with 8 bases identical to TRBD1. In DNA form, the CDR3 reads TGCGCCAGCAGCGGGACAGGAGGCCGCGAGCAGTACTTC. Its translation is CASSGTGGREQYF.